Following are 3 T cell receptor beta chains from one sample sequenced in a study of CD4 T cells in relation to SARS-CoV-2 and coronaviruses. CD4+ T cells from unexposed donors were obtained before the COVID-19 pandemic (2011-2018). CD4+ T cells were isolated from the cells after around 9 days of culture. Using immunoSEQ multiplex PCR, the repertoire was profiled, and TCRdb retains in-frame clones only, with some absent. The repertoire holds 20,000 or so clones, around 80% seen once, with 19% in the top ten. Antigen specificity for these receptors is unknown. Sequencing was carried out using CD4+ T cells from PBMCs, cultured in vitro. Source of these receptors: a human donor in good health.

The chain uses TRBV21-1 and TRBJ1-2; the table's D call, TRBD1, has no DNA check behind it. TRBV21-1 corresponds to a pseudogene. The CDR3 has 14 amino acids. CDR3 nucleotide sequence: TGTGCCAGCAGCATACGGACAGGGCCCTATGGCTACACCTTC. Translation gives CASSIRTGPYGYTF.

The rearrangement links TRBV9 to TRBJ1-2, with 9 bases fitting TRBD1. The CDR3 sequence is 15 residues long. V gave up 0 bases and J gave up 6 bases; unmatched junction bases: 6. Germline V gives CDR1 SGDLS, CDR2 YYNGEE. This CDR3 reads CASSVAGWTGDGYTF. CDR3 DNA: TGTGCCAGCAGCGTAGCTGGCTGGACAGGGGATGGCTACACCTTC.

The chain recombines TRBV7-9 with TRBJ2-2; no clear D gene. From germline, CDR1 is SEHNR and CDR2 FQNEAQ (reference sequence). The CDR3 runs 14 residues. Trimming stripped 5 bases from V and 4 bases from J, with 11 bases between. As DNA, the CDR3 is TGTGCCAGCAGCCCGCTCGGGCCCACCGGGGAGCTGTTTTTT. It codes for CASSPLGPTGELFF.